This T cell receptor beta chain was sequenced for a study of T cell responses to AZD1222 COVID-19 vaccine. Study-wide results and limits: Across spike, vaccine-associated CD4 TCRs were found, dominant at 160-218 and 743-854. Only five to seven individuals given AZD1222 were seropositive at baseline.

The method was immunoSEQ multiplex PCR; TCRdb's version includes in-frame clones alone and lacks a portion of them. Here the sample spans approximately 140,000 clones, just over 90% being singletons. With regard to this clone: Its antigen remains unknown.

Sample: peripheral blood, taken on day 0 of MenACWY control vaccination. The TCR originated in an adult in good health.

DNA for the CDR3: TGTGCCAGCAGCTCACGGACAGGCGCGGGGACTGAAGCTTTCTTT. Translation gives CASSSRTGAGTEAFF. The chain recombines TRBV7-9 with TRBJ1-1; TRBD1 agrees at 7 bases. After removal of 4 bases from V and 5 bases from J, the junction contained 10 bases not matched to a gene. CDR1 SEHNR and CDR2 FQNEAQ come from the germline V gene (reference sequence). This CDR3 comprises 15 residues.